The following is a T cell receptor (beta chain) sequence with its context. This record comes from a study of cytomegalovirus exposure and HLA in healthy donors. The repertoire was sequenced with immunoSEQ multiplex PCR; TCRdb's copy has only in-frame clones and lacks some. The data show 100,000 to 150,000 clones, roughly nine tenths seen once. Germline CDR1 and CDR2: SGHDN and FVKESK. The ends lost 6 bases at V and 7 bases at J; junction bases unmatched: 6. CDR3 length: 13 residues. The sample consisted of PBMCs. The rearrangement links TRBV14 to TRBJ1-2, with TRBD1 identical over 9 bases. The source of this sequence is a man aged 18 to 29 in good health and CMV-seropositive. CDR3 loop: CASRPQGARGYTF. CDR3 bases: TGTGCCAGCAGGCCACAGGGGGCGCGTGGCTACACCTTC.